The text below deals with one T cell receptor beta chain. Antigen: not known. Per germline, CDR1 MDHEN and CDR2 SYDVKM. Between the trimmed V and J ends, which lost 8 bases and 2 bases, there was a span of 10 bases. This CDR3 is built from 13 residues. Collection occurred without any documented infections or immune events in donors. The sample belongs to a study of identifying expanded T cells in peripheral blood. General observations from the study: Clone count variance between approximately two-week samples rose with total template count. Differentially abundant clones: roughly 1.2 between replicates, approximately 15 at about 13 days, less than 20 at four.

This table comes from immunoSEQ multiplex PCR, and its TCRdb copy is limited to in-frame clones, with some not included. The table shows about 90,000 clones, with about 90% occurring only once. The receptor was isolated from a person aged 18 to 70 in good health. The chain carries TRBV28 and TRBJ2-1, with a possible D match to TRBD1 (6 bases). Material for sequencing was blood. The CDR3 DNA reads TGTGCCAGCCAGACAGGACCCTACAATGAGCAGTTCTTC. This sequence encodes CASQTGPYNEQFF.